The clone carrying this T cell receptor beta chain was observed at least ten times. Losses at the gene ends were 0 bases for V and 4 bases for J; bases not matched to a gene: 4. Germline V gene lookup returns CDR1 MNHEY and CDR2 SVGAGI. This CDR3 has 15 residues. These data belong to a study of neurological immune-mediated disorders. One entry per CDR3 protein, called by TCRdb with MiXCR from the 5' RACE reads. This table has roughly 74,000 distinct CDR3 sequences, less than 5.5% appearing once. The TCR originated in a man aged 18 to 35 with multiple sclerosis. The chain has TRBV6-5 and TRBJ1-2; 8 nucleotides line up with TRBD1. The sample consisted of PBMCs. CDR3 coding DNA: TGTGCCAGCAGTTACTCGGACAGGGATCCCTATGGCTACACCTTC. Translating it yields CASSYSDRDPYGYTF.